This T cell receptor (beta chain) was sequenced during a study of OX40 agonist ivuxolimab in advanced cancers. About the investigation overall: Ivuxolimab, which targeted the costimulatory receptor OX40 (CD134), was an agonistic, fully human IgG2 monoclonal antibody. Intravenous ivuxolimab was administered to patients every 2 weeks at six dose levels: 0.01, 0.1, 0.3, 1.5, 3 and 10 mg/kg. Of the 52 patients in dose escalation, about 20 had hepatocellular carcinoma, some 15 had melanoma, 9 had renal cell carcinoma and 9 had head and neck cancer. In the dose-escalation cohort, around four fifths of patients were male, and the mean age was around 60 years with a range of about 20 to 79. Prior anti-PD-1, anti-PD-L1 or anti-CTLA-4 therapy was permitted, and checkpoint inhibitors had been received by more than 35% of dose-escalation patients. Partial responses occurred in three dose-escalation patients: two with cutaneous melanoma and one with hepatocellular carcinoma. Peripheral TCRbeta sequencing was intended to test whether TCR sequence diversity was altered and clonal T-cell expansion was caused by ivuxolimab. The paper describes the monotherapy dose-escalation part (N = 52 patients) of the phase I trial of ivuxolimab. Study-level results and caveats: At doses of 0.1 to 3.0 mg/kg, clonal expansion of both CD4+ and CD8+ blood T cells was observed from baseline to week 6. Antigen specificity was not determined for the clonally expanded peripheral T cells. Low levels of normalized T-cell clonal expansion were also seen in some patients who did not respond. After ivuxolimab, CD8+ T cells had more expanded clones than CD4+ T cells on average. In partial responders in the 0.1-3.0 mg/kg groups, normalized peripheral clonal expansion was found to be among the lowest, especially among CD8+ T cells.

The CDR1 and CDR2 encoded by the germline V gene (reference sequence) are SEHNR and FQNEAQ. The CDR3, cysteine through phenylalanine, is 13 amino acids long. The kept DNA is CDR3 alone, 39 bases in frame from the first base. Relative to germline, V is 6 bases shorter and J is 3 bases shorter, with 12 bases between their ends. The trial excluded patients who had a history of autoimmune disease or who were on systemic immunosuppression. Peripheral blood for TCR sequencing was collected from all dose cohorts at baseline, on cycle 4 day 1, and on cycle 7 day 1. The samples were drawn from a first-in-human, open-label, multicenter phase I dose-escalation trial of ivuxolimab. The trial enrolled adults with locally advanced or metastatic head and neck squamous cell, hepatocellular, melanoma or renal cell carcinoma. CD4+ and CD8+ T cells were sorted separately from peripheral blood before TCR sequencing.

With regard to this clone: What this receptor recognizes is not known. No per-base quality is available; no much larger clone lies one base away.

Genomic DNA was extracted from sorted cells for sequencing of the TCRbeta CDR3 region. The immunoSEQ Assay was used for sequencing of TCRbeta CDR3 regions. In its TCRdb copy, this immuneACCESS table keeps in-frame sequences only and misses some clones. Where compared with another copy, unresolved V genes explain less than half of these, and the others have no known cause. This sample is represented by about 30,000 clones; about 87% of them were singletons. The ten top clones hold roughly 34% of the sample. This material consisted of CD4+ or CD8+ T cells sorted from blood, taken in a trial of the OX40 agonist ivuxolimab. The chain is encoded by TRBV7-9 joined to TRBJ2-7; the D gene is perhaps TRBD1, from 5 matching bases. This TCR was recovered from an adult with an advanced solid tumor such as melanoma, head and neck, liver or kidney cancer. The bases are TGTGCCAGCAGATCTACCGACAGCTACGAGCAGTACTTC. Its translation reads: CASRSTDSYEQYF.